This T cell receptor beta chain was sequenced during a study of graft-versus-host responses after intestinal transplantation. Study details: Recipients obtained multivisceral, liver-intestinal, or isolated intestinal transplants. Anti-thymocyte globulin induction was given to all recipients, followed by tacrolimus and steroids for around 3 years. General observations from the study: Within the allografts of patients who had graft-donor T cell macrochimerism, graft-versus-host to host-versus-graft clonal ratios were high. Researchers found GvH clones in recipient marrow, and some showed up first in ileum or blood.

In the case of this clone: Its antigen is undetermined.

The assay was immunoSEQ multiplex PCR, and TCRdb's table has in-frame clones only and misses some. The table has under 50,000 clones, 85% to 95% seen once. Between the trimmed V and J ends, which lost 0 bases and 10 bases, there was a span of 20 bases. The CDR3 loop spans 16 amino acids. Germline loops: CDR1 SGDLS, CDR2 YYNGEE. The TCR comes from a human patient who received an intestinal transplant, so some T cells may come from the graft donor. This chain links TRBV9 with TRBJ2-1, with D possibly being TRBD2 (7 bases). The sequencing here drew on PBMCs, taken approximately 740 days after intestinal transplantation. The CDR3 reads CASSVEGGLQGGEQFF. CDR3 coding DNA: TGTGCCAGCAGCGTAGAGGGGGGACTCCAGGGAGGGGAGCAGTTCTTC.